Detailed here is one T cell receptor (beta chain). Its antigen is not identified. Germline values: CDR1 MDHEN, CDR2 SYDVKM. V lost 6 bases and J lost 1, with 10 bases in between. This CDR3 is 14 amino acids long. This sample was included in a study of shared clonotypes between healthy human individuals. Whole-study context: A donor's plate count was three for CD4 naive and three for CD4 memory; CD8 naive had two and CD8 memory one. Study conclusions and caveats: Few donors limited the genetic and exposure-history diversity represented.

Authors' analysis steps: Filtering differed, since immunoSEQ gave only junction sequences and no quality scores. Sequencing used immunoSEQ multiplex PCR; TCRdb keeps in-frame clones, though not all of them. That table is the source of V, J and clone size, and D and trimming were worked out from the DNA. The profile shows approximately 1.9 million clones, 93% of them singletons. CD45RO-negative CD8 cells positively selected for CCR7 made up the naive population, which excluded terminally differentiated effector memory CD45RA+ cells. Input material: naive CD8+ T cells from PBMCs. The rearrangement links TRBV28 to TRBJ1-5; D remains unclear. The source is a man aged 18 to 30 in good health. Some clones in this sample may be carry-over from other donors' samples. CDR3 protein: CASSPEWSNQPQHF. The DNA for the CDR3 is TGTGCCAGCAGCCCTGAATGGAGCAATCAGCCCCAGCATTTT. Supplemented by reference TRBV28 and TRBJ1-5, the full variable domain reads DVKVTQSSRYLVKRTGEKVFLECVQDMDHENMFWYRQDPGLGLRLIYFSYDVKMKEKGDIPEGYSVSREKKERFSLILESASTNQTSMYLCASSPEWSNQPQHFGDGTRLSIL.